Shown below are 23 T cell receptor beta chains from a single sample sequenced in a study of naive and memory T cell subsets. Whole-study findings and limits: Naive repertoires, especially CD8, held a few larger clonotypes, possibly memory cells re-expressing CD45RA.

The beta constant-region primer was an equimolar mix of two oligonucleotides covering TRBC1 and TRBC2. Four rounds of PCR amplified the ligated cDNA using nested alpha and beta constant-region primers plus SP2. Each CDR3 protein gets one entry after TCRdb re-called the UMI-ligation and nested PCR reads with MiXCR. Of roughly 140,000 distinct CDR3 sequences listed, approximately 20% were seen once; the top ten hold 0.55% to 0.75%. Their antigens are not known. Sequenced sample: naive CD8+ T cells from blood. The receptors come from a human donor in good health.

At least ten counts were recorded for this clonotype. The V and J genes are TRBV27 and TRBJ2-1; 10 bases align to TRBD2. The germline V gene has CDR1 MNHEY and CDR2 SMNVEV (reference sequence). The CDR3 length is 14 residues. With V trimmed by 5 bases and J by 3 bases, 1 base remained unmatched. CDR3 amino acids: CASSRTSGYNEQFF. CDR3 nucleotides: TGTGCCAGCAGTAGGACTAGCGGCTACAATGAGCAGTTCTTC.

The V call is TRBV20-1, the J call TRBJ2-1; the D call may be TRBD1 or TRBD2 (6 bases each). V was trimmed by 5 bases and J by 5 bases, leaving 19 bases between them. Germline lookup yields CDR1 DFQATT and CDR2 SNEGSKA (reference sequence). The CDR3 totals 15 residues. CDR3: CSAPAWGADNNEQFF. CDR3 coding DNA: TGCAGTGCTCCAGCCTGGGGGGCAGATAACAATGAGCAGTTCTTC.

In its sample, this clonotype was seen a few times. The rearrangement uses TRBV7-9 and TRBJ1-5; D gene ambiguous. Trimming cost V 0 bases and J 5 bases, with 5 bases left between them. The germline V gene encodes CDR1 SEHNR and CDR2 FQNEAQ (reference sequence). This CDR3 contains 13 residues. DNA of the CDR3: TGTGCCAGCAGCTTAGCGCCAGATCAGCCCCAGCATTTT. Amino acids: CASSLAPDQPQHF.

The V gene is TRBV30, the J gene TRBJ2-3; D not resolved. V shed 0 bases and J shed 6 bases, with 16 bases lying between them. CDR3 size: 15 residues. Germline CDR1 GTSNPN, CDR2 SVGIG (reference sequence). The CDR3 reads CAWSVGHDPLDTQYF. CDR3 nucleotide sequence: TGTGCCTGGAGTGTAGGGCACGACCCCCTGGATACGCAGTATTTT.

The rearrangement links TRBV4-1 to TRBJ2-7; D call uncertain. The CDR3 has 15 residues. Germline values: CDR1 MGHRA, CDR2 YSYEKL. Trimming stripped 1 base from V and 0 bases from J, with 10 bases between. The CDR3 sequence is CASSQGNTASYEQYF. The CDR3 DNA is TGCGCCAGCAGCCAAGGCAACACGGCCTCCTACGAGCAGTACTTC.

The chain joins TRBV20-1 to TRBJ2-1; TRBD1 agrees at 7 bases. Per the germline V gene, CDR1 is DFQATT and CDR2 is SNEGSKA (reference sequence). This CDR3 region has 13 residues. Germline trimming cut 4 bases from V and 10 bases from J; bases unmatched to any gene: 10. This CDR3 reads CSAKTGTAREQFF. The CDR3 nucleotides read TGCAGTGCTAAAACAGGGACAGCAAGAGAGCAGTTCTTC.

This clonotype was picked up one time. A junction boundary mismatches the germline segment, possibly from a read error. The chain is built from TRBV6-2 or TRBV6-3 and TRBJ2-1; 7 bases are a match to TRBD2. Germline CDR1 is MNHEY and CDR2 is SVGEGT. This CDR3 comprises 15 residues. Here the CDR3 reads CTSSPLAGVYNEQFF. Here the CDR3 DNA reads TGTACCAGCAGCCCCCTGGCGGGGGTCTACAATGAGCAGTTCTTC.

The CDR3 nucleotides read TGTGCCAGCAAACTGTCCGGGACAGGCAACATTCAGTACTTC. Translated: CASKLSGTGNIQYF. The rearrangement joins TRBV27 to TRBJ2-4; 8 nucleotides match TRBD1. From germline, CDR1 is MNHEY and CDR2 SMNVEV (reference sequence). The CDR3 consists of 14 residues. Trimming cost V 7 bases and J 7 bases; bases outside gene matches: 9.

The V gene is TRBV28, the J gene TRBJ2-5; 14 bases align to TRBD2. Germline CDR1 reads MDHEN; CDR2 reads SYDVKM. V shed 6 bases and J 4 bases; nucleotides not matched to a gene: 13. The CDR3 is made up of 18 amino acids. The CDR3 DNA follows: TGTGCCAGCAGGCCGGGGGGACTAGCGGGAGTAAAGGGAGAGACCCAGTACTTC. Protein: CASRPGGLAGVKGETQYF.

A few counts support this clonotype. The V call is TRBV18, the J call TRBJ2-4; TRBD2 agrees at 7 bases. The germline CDR1 and CDR2 sequences are KGHSH and LQKENI. The V gene end was trimmed by 2 bases and the J gene end by 8 bases; junction bases not matched to a gene: 3. The CDR3 covers 13 residues. CDR3 loop: CASSPSAGDIQYF. The CDR3 DNA is TGTGCCAGCTCACCATCGGCGGGGGACATTCAGTACTTC.

The CDR3 bases are TGCGCCAGCAGCCAAGGAGCGGGAGAGTCGGAGACCCAGTACTTC. This codes for CASSQGAGESETQYF. This chain connects TRBV4-1 to TRBJ2-5; the match to TRBD2 covers 8 bases. The J segment lost 5 bases and the V segment lost 1 base, leaving 6 bases of the junction unmatched. This CDR3 spans 15 amino acids. Germline V gene sequence: CDR1 MGHRA, CDR2 YSYEKL.

The chain recombines TRBV28 with TRBJ1-1; D is undetermined. CDR1 and CDR2 (germline): MDHEN, SYDVKM. V lost 2 bases and J lost 1, with 5 bases in between. The CDR3 length is 13 residues. CDR3 amino acids: CASSLLPNTEAFF. Written as DNA, the CDR3 is TGTGCCAGCAGTTTACTCCCGAACACTGAAGCTTTCTTT.

This clonotype was seen a few times. This chain links TRBV6-2 or TRBV6-3 with TRBJ2-2, with 11 bases lining up with TRBD2. J was trimmed by 3 bases and V by 7 bases; bases with no gene match: 4. This CDR3 has 15 residues. Germline CDR1 is MNHEY and CDR2 is SVGEGT. The CDR3 here is CASTTSGSYTGELFF. CDR3 DNA: TGTGCCAGCACTACTAGCGGGAGCTACACCGGGGAGCTGTTTTTT.

The chain carries TRBV14 and TRBJ2-7; 7 bases fit TRBD2. Per germline, CDR1 SGHDN and CDR2 FVKESK. Trimming cost V 3 bases and J 3 bases; bases outside gene matches: 11. The CDR3 consists of 16 residues. CDR3 nucleotides: TGTGCCAGCAGCCACCTGCCTGTGGGAGGGCTCTACGAGCAGTACTTC. It specifies CASSHLPVGGLYEQYF.

This clonotype was observed a handful of times. The chain couples TRBV29-1 to TRBJ1-2; TRBD1 might be the D (6 bases). CDR3 size: 15 residues. The V gene lost 3 bases and the J gene lost 4 bases, with 18 bases spanning the gap. Per germline, CDR1 SQVTM and CDR2 ANQGSEA. CDR3 loop: CSVDLKDSRLYGYTF. CDR3 DNA sequence: TGCAGCGTTGATTTAAAGGACAGCCGACTCTATGGCTACACCTTC.

The table lists this clonotype with a few counts. A much larger clone lies one base from this, so it may be a read error. This chain uses TRBV27 with TRBJ2-7; D remains ambiguous. The CDR3 is 11 residues long. V was clipped by 7 bases and J by 0 bases, with 4 bases between them. The germline gives CDR1 MNHEY, CDR2 SMNVEV (reference sequence). The CDR3 is CASTSSYEQYF. CDR3 bases: TGTGCCAGCACTTCCTCCTACGAGCAGTACTTC.

The chain uses TRBV12-3 or TRBV12-4 and TRBJ1-2; TRBD1 aligns across 12 bases. J gave up 8 bases and V 4 bases, and 8 bases lay outside the gene matches. The CDR3 sequence is 15 residues long. The CDR3 sequence: CASSSSGQGARGYTF. The CDR3 coding sequence is TGTGCCAGCAGTTCCTCGGGACAGGGGGCGCGAGGCTACACCTTC.

This clonotype was seen a few times. This chain connects TRBV24-1 to TRBJ2-1; D might be TRBD2 (6 bases). Between the trimmed V and J ends, which lost 0 bases and 1 base, there was a span of 9 bases. Per germline, CDR1 KGHDR and CDR2 SFDVKD. This CDR3 is built from 16 residues. The CDR3 region is CATSDLGAGSYNEQFF. DNA of the CDR3: TGTGCCACCAGTGATTTGGGGGCGGGGTCCTACAATGAGCAGTTCTTC.

This clonotype was seen a few times. The rearrangement links TRBV20-1 to TRBJ2-7, with D perhaps TRBD1 or TRBD2 (5 bases each). The length of the CDR3 is 14 residues. The V end lost 6 bases, the J end lost 1 base, and 16 bases lay between the germline ends. In germline, CDR1 is DFQATT, CDR2 SNEGSKA (reference sequence). CDR3 residues: CSANPTGRSYEQYF. The CDR3 coding sequence is TGCAGTGCGAATCCCACGGGGCGGTCCTACGAGCAGTACTTC.

This clonotype was detected a few times. The rearrangement uses TRBV14 and TRBJ2-7, with D possibly matching TRBD1 (6 bases). There are 14 residues in the CDR3. Germline values: CDR1 SGHDN, CDR2 FVKESK. V lost 3 bases to trimming and J lost 3 bases, with 12 bases between them. The CDR3 here is CASSHRTANYEQYF. CDR3 DNA: TGTGCCAGCAGCCATAGGACAGCAAACTACGAGCAGTACTTC.

This chain connects TRBV27 to TRBJ2-1; 7 positions agree with TRBD2. Germline CDR1 and CDR2: MNHEY and SMNVEV (reference sequence). There are 13 residues in the CDR3. V lost 6 bases, J lost 5 bases, and 4 bases stayed unmatched. For the CDR3, the DNA is TGTGCCAGCAGACGCGGGAGTAACAATGAGCAGTTCTTC. Protein: CASRRGSNNEQFF.

This clonotype was counted ten times or more. The chain couples TRBV6-5 to TRBJ1-2; D is possibly TRBD1 (5 bases). This CDR3 comprises 15 residues. With 2 bases removed from V and 3 bases from J, the gap between germline ends came to 13 bases. Germline V gives CDR1 MNHEY, CDR2 SVGAGI. For the CDR3, the DNA is TGTGCCAGCAGTTACGGCCAGGGACTCTACTATGGCTACACCTTC. This translates into CASSYGQGLYYGYTF.

CDR3 sequence: CSVHQGDGNQPQHF. The CDR3 DNA follows: TGCAGCGTTCATCAGGGAGATGGCAATCAGCCCCAGCATTTT. This sequence joins TRBV29-1 and TRBJ1-5; maybe TRBD1 (5 bases). The V gene lost 5 bases and the J gene lost 2 bases, with 13 bases spanning the gap. The V gene's germline CDR1 is SQVTM and CDR2 ANQGSEA. There are 14 residues in the CDR3.